This is a list of T cell receptor beta chains from one sample in a study of beta chain features in type 1 diabetes. Clones were read by immunoSEQ multiplex PCR, and TCRdb kept only the in-frame ones, dropping some. The sample has about 260,000 clones; approximately 20% are singletons. The specimen was naive CD4+ T cells from blood. All receptors derive from a middle-aged woman with type 1 diabetes. Each CDR3 is given with its conserved first and last residue. The D gene is left open where the match is weak. Rows may omit the clone size; those that give it use once, few, many or a size class.

TRBD2	TRBV6-5	few	TRBJ2-7	TGTGCCAGCAGTCATGGGACTAGCGGGAGGTTCGAGCAGTACTTC	CASSHGTSGRFEQYF
TRBD2	TRBV7-2	.	TRBJ2-1	TGTGCCAGCAGCTTACGGTGGGGACTAGCGGGAGACAATGAGCAGTTCTTC	CASSLRWGLAGDNEQFF
.	TRBV28	few	TRBJ2-3	TGTGCCAGCAGCCCTAGCGACACAGATACGCAGTATTTT	CASSPSDTDTQYF
TRBD2	TRBV2	few	TRBJ2-5	TGTGCCAGCAGTGAGGAGGGGACTTTAGCGGGGGGACCCCAAGAGACCCAGTACTTC	CASSEEGTLAGGPQETQYF
TRBD1	TRBV28	few	TRBJ2-5	TGTGCCAGCAGTGGGACAGTTGAACAAGAGACCCAGTACTTC	CASSGTVEQETQYF
TRBD2	TRBV9	few	TRBJ2-3	TGTGCCAGCAGCGAAATAGCGGGAAGCACAGATACGCAGTATTTT	CASSEIAGSTDTQYF
TRBD2	TRBV7-3	.	TRBJ2-3	TGTGCCAGCAGCTTAGGGACTAGCGGGAGGGGAGATACGCAGTATTTT	CASSLGTSGRGDTQYF
.	TRBV29-1	few	TRBJ1-2	TGCAGCGTTGGGCAGCCCCGGAGTAACTATGGCTACACCTTC	CSVGQPRSNYGYTF
TRBD1	TRBV28	few	TRBJ1-1	TGTGCCAGCAGTTTCGGAGGGGGCCCGAACACTGAAGCTTTCTTT	CASSFGGGPNTEAFF
.	TRBV9	.	TRBJ2-1	TGTGCCAGCAGCGTAGTTAGTGTCCAATCCTACAATGAGCAGTTCTTC	CASSVVSVQSYNEQFF
TRBD2	TRBV7-9	few	TRBJ2-5	TGTGCCAGCAGCTTAGGACTAGCGGGAGACTCGGCAGAGACCCAGTACTTC	CASSLGLAGDSAETQYF
.	TRBV18	.	TRBJ1-1	TGTGCCAGCTCACCGTCGAACAGGGCTGCGGCTGAAGCTTTCTTT	CASSPSNRAAAEAFF
TRBD2	TRBV4-1	few	TRBJ2-1	TGCGCCAGCAGCCAAGAAAGAGGCGGGAGGCTCCATGAGCAGTTCTTC	CASSQERGGRLHEQFF
.	TRBV9	few	TRBJ1-1	TGTGCCAGCAGCCCCCTACTGAGCACTGAAGCTTTCTTT	CASSPLLSTEAFF
TRBD2	TRBV4-3	.	TRBJ2-1	TGCGCCAGCAGCCAAGGACTAGCGTCTTACAATGAGCAGTTCTTC	CASSQGLASYNEQFF
.	TRBV5-4	few	TRBJ1-1	TGTGCCAGCAGCTTGGACAGGATGAGGACTGAAGCTTTCTTT	CASSLDRMRTEAFF
.	TRBV29-1	.	TRBJ2-4	TGCAGCGTTGTTGCAGAAAGAAACATTCAGTACTTC	CSVVAERNIQYF